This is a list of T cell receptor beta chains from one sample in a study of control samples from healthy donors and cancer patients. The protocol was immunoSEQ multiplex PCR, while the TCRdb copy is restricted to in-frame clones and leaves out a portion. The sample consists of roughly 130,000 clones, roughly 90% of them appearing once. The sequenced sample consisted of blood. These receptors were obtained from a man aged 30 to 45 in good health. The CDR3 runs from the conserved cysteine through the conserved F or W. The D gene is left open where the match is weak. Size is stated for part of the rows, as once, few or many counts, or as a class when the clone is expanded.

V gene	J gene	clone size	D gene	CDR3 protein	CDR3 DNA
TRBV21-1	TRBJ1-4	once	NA	CASSNSRQGTNEKLFF	TGTGCCAGCAGCAATTCTAGACAGGGGACAAATGAAAAACTGTTTTTT
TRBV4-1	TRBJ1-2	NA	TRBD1	CASSQDGTEYYGYTF	TGCGCCAGCAGCCAAGATGGGACAGAATACTATGGCTACACCTTC
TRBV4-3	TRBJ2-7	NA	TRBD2	CASSQADGGGREQYF	TGCGCCAGCAGCCAAGCGGACGGGGGGGGGAGAGAGCAGTACTTC
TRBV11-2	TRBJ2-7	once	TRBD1	CASSVGQGASYEQYF	TGTGCCAGCAGCGTGGGACAGGGGGCTTCCTACGAGCAGTACTTC
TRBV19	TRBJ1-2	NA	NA	CASSIDRRNGYTF	TGTGCCAGTAGTATAGACAGGAGGAATGGCTACACCTTC
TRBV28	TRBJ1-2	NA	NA	CASSSSGIGYTF	TGTGCCAGCAGTTCTTCAGGAATCGGCTACACCTTC
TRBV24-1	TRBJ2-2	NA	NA	CATSRPGESGELFF	TGTGCCACCAGTAGGCCGGGAGAGTCCGGGGAGCTGTTTTTT
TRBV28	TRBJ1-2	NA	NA	CASRDTEHNYGYTF	TGTGCCAGCAGGGACACGGAACACAACTATGGCTACACCTTC
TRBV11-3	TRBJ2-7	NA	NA	CASSSDWRGAIDEQYF	TGTGCCAGCAGCTCGGACTGGAGGGGGGCTATCGACGAGCAGTACTTC
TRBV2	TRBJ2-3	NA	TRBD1	CASSVDRGESDTQYF	TGTGCCAGCAGTGTCGACAGGGGCGAATCAGATACGCAGTATTTT
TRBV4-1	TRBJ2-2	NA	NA	CASSQDKVAGELFF	TGCGCCAGCAGCCAAGATAAAGTCGCCGGGGAGCTGTTTTTT
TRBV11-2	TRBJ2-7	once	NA	CASSKKTLLAAYEQYF	TGTGCCAGCAGCAAGAAGACTCTTTTGGCGGCCTACGAGCAGTACTTC
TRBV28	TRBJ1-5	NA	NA	CASSQAFRGLNQPQHF	TGTGCCAGCAGTCAAGCGTTCAGGGGCCTCAATCAGCCCCAGCATTTT
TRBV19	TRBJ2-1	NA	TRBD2	CASSIGGRAGGPYNEQFF	TGTGCCAGTAGTATAGGCGGGCGTGCGGGAGGTCCCTACAATGAGCAGTTCTTC
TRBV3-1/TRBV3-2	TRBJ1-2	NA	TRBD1	CASSQVTLAGGGYTF	TGTGCCAGCAGCCAAGTCACACTCGCAGGGGGAGGCTACACCTTC
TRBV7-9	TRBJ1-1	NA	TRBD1	CASSPGGTGNTEAFF	TGTGCCAGCAGCCCCGGCGGGACAGGGAACACTGAAGCTTTCTTT
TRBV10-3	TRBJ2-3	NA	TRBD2	CAISESGTSGSQTTDTQYF	TGTGCCATCAGTGAGTCCGGGACTAGCGGTTCGCAAACCACAGATACGCAGTATTTT
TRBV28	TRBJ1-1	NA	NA	CASTKGRGTEAFF	TGTGCCAGCACCAAGGGCAGGGGCACTGAAGCTTTCTTT
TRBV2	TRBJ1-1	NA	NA	CASSHRTVNTEAFF	TGTGCCAGCAGCCACCGGACGGTGAACACTGAAGCTTTCTTT
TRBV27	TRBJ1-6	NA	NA	CASSFRGTGQNSPLHF	TGTGCCAGCAGTTTCCGCGGTACGGGGCAAAATTCACCCCTCCACTTT
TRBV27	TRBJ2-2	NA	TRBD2	CASSPWGLAGNTGELFF	TGTGCCAGCAGCCCCTGGGGTCTAGCGGGGAACACCGGGGAGCTGTTTTTT
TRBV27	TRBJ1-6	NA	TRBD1	CASSFEGGYSPLHF	TGTGCCAGCAGTTTCGAAGGGGGCTACTCACCCCTCCACTTT
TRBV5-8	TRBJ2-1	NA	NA	CASSLVISIDSYNEQFF	TGTGCCAGCAGCTTGGTCATATCGATTGACTCCTACAATGAGCAGTTCTTC
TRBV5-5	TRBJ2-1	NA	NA	CASSLSGHDNNEQFF	TGTGCCAGCAGCTTGTCGGGACACGACAACAATGAGCAGTTCTTC
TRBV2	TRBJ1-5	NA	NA	CASSPGAGNQPQHF	TGTGCCAGCAGCCCCGGGGCGGGAAATCAGCCCCAGCATTTT
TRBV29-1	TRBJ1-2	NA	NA	CGAGDYGYTF	TGCGGAGCTGGAGACTATGGCTACACCTTC
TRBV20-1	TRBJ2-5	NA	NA	CSARSRETQYF	TGCAGTGCTAGGTCGAGGGAGACCCAGTACTTC
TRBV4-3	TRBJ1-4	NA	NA	CASSQDRVLWEKLFF	TGCGCCAGCAGCCAAGACAGGGTGTTATGGGAAAAACTGTTTTTT
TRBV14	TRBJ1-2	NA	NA	CASSQGKGWNYGYTF	TGTGCCAGCAGCCAAGGCAAGGGTTGGAACTATGGCTACACCTTC
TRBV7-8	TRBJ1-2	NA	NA	CASSLQGIRYGYTF	TGTGCCAGCAGCTTGCAGGGAATACGTTACGGCTACACCTTC
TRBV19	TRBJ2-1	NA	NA	CASSRHIGEQFF	TGTGCCAGTTCCCGGCACATCGGTGAGCAGTTCTTC
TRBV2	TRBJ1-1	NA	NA	CASSGYRGRDTEAFF	TGTGCCAGCAGTGGGTATCGGGGCCGGGACACTGAAGCTTTCTTT
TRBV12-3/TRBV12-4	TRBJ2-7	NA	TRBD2	CASSLTSYVEQYF	TGTGCCAGCAGTTTGACTAGCTACGTCGAGCAGTACTTC
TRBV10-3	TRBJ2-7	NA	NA	CAISVAGHSYEQYF	TGTGCCATCAGTGTCGCCGGGCACTCCTACGAGCAGTACTTC
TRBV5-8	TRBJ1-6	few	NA	CASSFRSNNSPLHF	TGTGCCAGCAGCTTTCGGAGTAATAATTCACCCCTCCACTTT
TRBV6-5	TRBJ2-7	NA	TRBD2	CASSSPTSGRGYEQYF	TGTGCCAGCAGTTCTCCGACTAGCGGGAGGGGTTACGAGCAGTACTTC
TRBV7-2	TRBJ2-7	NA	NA	CASSPLGLVYEQYF	TGTGCCAGCAGCCCTCTCGGGTTGGTCTACGAGCAGTACTTC
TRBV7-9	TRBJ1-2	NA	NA	CASSGWGRDFRGYTF	TGTGCCAGCAGCGGGTGGGGCCGGGACTTTCGTGGCTACACCTTC
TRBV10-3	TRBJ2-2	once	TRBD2	CAISGSGTLNTGELFF	TGTGCCATCAGTGGTAGCGGGACCCTGAACACCGGGGAGCTGTTTTTT
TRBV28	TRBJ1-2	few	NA	CASSLVFGRGVSYGYTF	TGTGCCAGCAGTTTAGTTTTCGGGAGGGGAGTTTCCTATGGCTACACCTTC
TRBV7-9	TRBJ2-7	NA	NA	CASSLEGRGEQYF	TGTGCCAGCAGCTTAGAGGGGAGAGGCGAGCAGTACTTC
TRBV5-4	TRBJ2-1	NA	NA	CASRARESYHNEQFF	TGTGCCAGCAGGGCAAGGGAGTCGTATCACAATGAGCAGTTCTTC
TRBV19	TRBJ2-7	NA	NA	CASSLGAGSYEQYF	TGTGCCAGTAGCCTGGGGGCAGGGTCCTACGAGCAGTACTTC
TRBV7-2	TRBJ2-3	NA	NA	CASSLMLVGDTQYF	TGTGCCAGCAGCTTAATGCTAGTCGGGGATACGCAGTATTTT
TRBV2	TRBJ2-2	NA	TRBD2	CASEKGLAGSNTGELFF	TGTGCCAGCGAAAAGGGACTAGCGGGATCGAACACCGGGGAGCTGTTTTTT
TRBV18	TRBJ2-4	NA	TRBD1	CASSPRQGINIQYF	TGTGCCAGCTCACCTCGACAGGGCATAAACATTCAGTACTTC
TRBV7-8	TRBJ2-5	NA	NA	CASSPGIVQYF	TGTGCCAGCAGCCCCGGGATTGTCCAGTACTTC
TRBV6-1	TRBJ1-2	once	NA	CASSEGEGSSYGYTF	TGTGCCAGCAGTGAAGGCGAGGGGAGTTCGTATGGCTACACCTTC
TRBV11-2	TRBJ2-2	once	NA	CASSFARVLRFTGELFF	TGTGCCAGCAGCTTTGCGCGGGTGCTTCGATTTACCGGGGAGCTGTTTTTT
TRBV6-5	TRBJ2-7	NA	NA	CASSPYRGGYEQYF	TGTGCCAGCAGCCCGTACAGGGGAGGGTACGAGCAGTACTTC
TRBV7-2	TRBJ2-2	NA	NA	CASSPSVGELFF	TGTGCCAGCAGCCCGAGCGTAGGGGAGCTGTTTTTT
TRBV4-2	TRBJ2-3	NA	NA	CASSQDPNTQYF	TGTGCCAGCAGCCAAGATCCGAATACGCAGTATTTT